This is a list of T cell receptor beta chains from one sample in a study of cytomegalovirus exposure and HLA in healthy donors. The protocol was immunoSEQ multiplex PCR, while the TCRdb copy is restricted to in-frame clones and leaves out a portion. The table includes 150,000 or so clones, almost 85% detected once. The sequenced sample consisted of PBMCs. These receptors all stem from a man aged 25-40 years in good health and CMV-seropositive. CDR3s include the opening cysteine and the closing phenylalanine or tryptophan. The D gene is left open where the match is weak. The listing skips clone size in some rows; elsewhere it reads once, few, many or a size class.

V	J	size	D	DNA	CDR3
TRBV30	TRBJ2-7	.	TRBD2	TGTGCCTGGACGCGGGGGGGCCCCTACGAGCAGTACTTC	CAWTRGGPYEQYF
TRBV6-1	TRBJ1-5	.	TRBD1	TGTGCCAGCATTTTGACAGGGGGGAATCAGCCCCAGCATTTT	CASILTGGNQPQHF
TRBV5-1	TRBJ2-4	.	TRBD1	TGCGCCAGCAGCCCGGAGACAGGGGCCGAGCAGAAAAACATTCAGTACTTC	CASSPETGAEQKNIQYF
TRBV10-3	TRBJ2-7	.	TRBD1	TGTGCCATCAGTGATGCCGGACAGGGGAAGTACGAGCAGTACTTC	CAISDAGQGKYEQYF
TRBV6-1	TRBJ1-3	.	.	TGTGCCAGCAGTGAAGCTTTTGGTGGCCCTGGAAACACCATATATTTT	CASSEAFGGPGNTIYF
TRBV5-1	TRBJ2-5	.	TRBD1	TGCGCCAGCAGCTTGGCCGGGACAGGACTTGGAGAGACCCAGTACTTC	CASSLAGTGLGETQYF
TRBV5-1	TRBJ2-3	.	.	TGCGCCAGCAGCTTGGACACGCCACGAGATACGCAGTATTTT	CASSLDTPRDTQYF
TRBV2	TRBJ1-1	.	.	TGTGCCAGCAGTGGCTCAGAATACACTGAAGCTTTCTTT	CASSGSEYTEAFF
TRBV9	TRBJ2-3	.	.	TGTGCCAGCAGCCCCGGGTCCTCTCACACAGATACGCAGTATTTT	CASSPGSSHTDTQYF
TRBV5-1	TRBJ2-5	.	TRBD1	TGCGCCAGCAGCTTGCAGGGACAGGGGTTGGAGACCCAGTACTTC	CASSLQGQGLETQYF
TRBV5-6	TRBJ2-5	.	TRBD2	TGTGCCAGCAGCACAGGGACTAGCGGCAAACAAGAGACCCAGTACTTC	CASSTGTSGKQETQYF
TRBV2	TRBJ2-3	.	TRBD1	TGTGCCAGCAGTGAACTGGGGACAGAAGTGCGGGCGGATACGCAGTATTTT	CASSELGTEVRADTQYF
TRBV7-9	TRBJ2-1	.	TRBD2	TGTGCCAGCAGCTATGCGGGGGGTAGGGGTAATGAGCAGTTCTTC	CASSYAGGRGNEQFF
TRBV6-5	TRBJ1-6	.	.	TGTGCCAGCAGGTCGGGGGAGGGTTCACCCCTCCACTTT	CASRSGEGSPLHF
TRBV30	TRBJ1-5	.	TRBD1	TGTGCCTGGACTGGAGGGGGCACAGGGAGCAATCAGCCCCAGCATTTT	CAWTGGGTGSNQPQHF
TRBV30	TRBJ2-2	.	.	TGTGCCTGGAGCCCCCCCGGGACTGAGAACACCGGGGAGCTGTTTTTT	CAWSPPGTENTGELFF
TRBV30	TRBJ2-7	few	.	TGTGCTGTAACGGGCTCCTACGAGCAGTACTTC	CAVTGSYEQYF
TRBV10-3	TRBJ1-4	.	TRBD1	TGTGCCATCAGTGAAAGGGGGCCGGGAGGGGGTGAAAAACTGTTTTTT	CAISERGPGGGEKLFF
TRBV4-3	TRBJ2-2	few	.	TGCGCCAGCAGCCAAGACTACACCGGGGAGCTGTTTTTT	CASSQDYTGELFF
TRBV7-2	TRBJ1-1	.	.	TGTGCCAGCAGCTTAGTCGGCGGAATGAACACTGAAGCTTTCTTT	CASSLVGGMNTEAFF
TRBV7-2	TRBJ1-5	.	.	TGTGCCAGCAGCTTAGGGGCAAATCAGCCCCAGCATTTT	CASSLGANQPQHF
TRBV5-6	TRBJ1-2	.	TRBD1	TGTGCCAGCAGCCGCCCGGGACAGCTCTATGGCTACACCTTC	CASSRPGQLYGYTF
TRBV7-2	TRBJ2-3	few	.	TGTGCCAGCAGCTTATATACAGGGTATGGAGATACGCAGTATTTT	CASSLYTGYGDTQYF
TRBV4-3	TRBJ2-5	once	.	TGCGCCAGCAGCCAAGATATCGGGGAGACCCAGTACTTC	CASSQDIGETQYF
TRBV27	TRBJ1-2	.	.	TGTGCCAGCAGTTTAGGTGAGGGCTGGGGCTACACCTTC	CASSLGEGWGYTF
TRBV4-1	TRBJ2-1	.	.	TGCGCCAGCGAAGAAAGGGGGGGAGGGGATGAGCAGTTCTTC	CASEERGGGDEQFF
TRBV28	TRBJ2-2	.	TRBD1	TGTGCCAGCAGTTTAAGGGACAGGCCGGCCGGGGAGCTGTTTTTT	CASSLRDRPAGELFF
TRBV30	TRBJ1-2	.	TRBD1	TGTGCCTGGAGTGTAGGGACAGGGGGCCACGGCTACACCTTC	CAWSVGTGGHGYTF
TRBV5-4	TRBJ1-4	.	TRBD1	TGTGCCAGCAGCGTCAACAGGGGCGCCGGCCTAGGAGAAAAACTGTTTTTT	CASSVNRGAGLGEKLFF
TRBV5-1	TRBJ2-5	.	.	TGCGCCAGCAGTTTAGTATCGGGGGGCGTCGAGACCCAGTACTTC	CASSLVSGGVETQYF
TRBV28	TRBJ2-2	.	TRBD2	TGTGCCAGCAGTTTGCTGGGACTAGCGGGAGCGGAGGGGGAGCTGTTTTTT	CASSLLGLAGAEGELFF
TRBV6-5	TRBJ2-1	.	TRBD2	TGTGCCAGCAGTTTAGCGGGACTCTCCTACAATGAGCAGTTCTTC	CASSLAGLSYNEQFF
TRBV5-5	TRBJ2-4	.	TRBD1	TGTGCCAGCAGCTTGGGACAGGGTAAAAACATTCAGTACTTC	CASSLGQGKNIQYF
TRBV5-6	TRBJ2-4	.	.	TGTGCCAGCAGCTTGCTCAGCGCCGTGGCCAAAAACATTCAGTACTTC	CASSLLSAVAKNIQYF
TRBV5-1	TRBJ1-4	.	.	TGCGCCAGCAGCCGCCTTAGGGGGGGCCGGGGTGAAAAACTGTTTTTT	CASSRLRGGRGEKLFF
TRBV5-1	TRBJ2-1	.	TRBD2	TGCGCCAGCGGGCGGGAGGGCTACAATGAGCAGTTCTTC	CASGREGYNEQFF
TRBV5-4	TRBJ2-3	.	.	TGTGCCAGCAGCTTGAAAAGGCCAGGGGATTCAGATACGCAGTATTTT	CASSLKRPGDSDTQYF
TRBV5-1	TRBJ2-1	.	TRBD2	TGCGCCAGCAGTCCGACTAGCGGGAGGGTTGTTAGGAATGAGCAGTTCTTC	CASSPTSGRVVRNEQFF
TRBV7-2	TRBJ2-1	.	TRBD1	TGTGCCAGCAGGCCCGGCCGGGACAGGGTTGGTTCTGAGCAGTTCTTC	CASRPGRDRVGSEQFF
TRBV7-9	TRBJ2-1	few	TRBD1	TGTGCCATCCCAGGGGGCCGCCAGGGGAGAAATGAGCAGTTCTTC	CAIPGGRQGRNEQFF
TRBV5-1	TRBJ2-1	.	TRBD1	TGCGCCAGCAGCTTGTTGCAGGGGGACAATGAGCAGTTCTTC	CASSLLQGDNEQFF
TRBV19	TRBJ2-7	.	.	TGTGCCAGTAGCCGACAACTACGGAGGGACGAGCAGTACTTC	CASSRQLRRDEQYF
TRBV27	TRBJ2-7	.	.	TGTGCCAGCAGTTCACCTGCGGGGTTGACCTACGAGCAGTACTTC	CASSSPAGLTYEQYF
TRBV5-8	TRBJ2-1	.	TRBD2	TGTGCCAGCAGCCCCGGGCTAGCGGGAAGAGGTGAGCAGTTCTTC	CASSPGLAGRGEQFF
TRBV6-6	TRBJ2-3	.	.	TGTGCCAGCAGTTACTCGTTACCTATCACAGATACGCAGTATTTT	CASSYSLPITDTQYF
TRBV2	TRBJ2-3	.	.	TGTGCCAGCAGCCCTAGCACAGATACGCAGTATTTT	CASSPSTDTQYF
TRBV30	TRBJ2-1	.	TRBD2	TGTGCCTGGGGTAGCGGGGGGTACAATGAGCAGTTCTTC	CAWGSGGYNEQFF
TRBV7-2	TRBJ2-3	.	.	TGTGCCAGCAGCTTGGCGGGGACGAGCACAGATACGCAGTATTTT	CASSLAGTSTDTQYF
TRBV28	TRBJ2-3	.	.	TGTGCCAGCAGTTTAGGCAGGGGCTATACAGATACGCAGTATTTT	CASSLGRGYTDTQYF